Given below is one T cell receptor beta chain in context. Its antigen is unidentified. 13 Jbeta primers and 60 Vbeta primers were used for the PCR. The table came from immunoSEQ multiplex PCR; TCRdb's copy has only in-frame clones and leaves some out. The profile shows under 200,000 clones, approximately 81% of them singletons. There are 14 residues in the CDR3. Deletions cut 7 bases from V and 0 bases from J, with 14 bases between. The germline CDR1 and CDR2 sequences are SGHKS and YYEKEE (reference sequence). The data belong to a study of cytomegalovirus exposure and HLA in healthy donors. Study-level results: Being indistinguishable, some V segments were excluded, TRBV6-2 and TRBV6-3 among them. It was shown in a later analysis that HLA-associated TCR beta chains were more clonally expanded than other, equally common chains. One later analysis reportedly identified an Asian-associated ancestry cluster that showed fewer N-insertions than the roughly 700-donor mean.

Sequenced input: PBMCs. The clonotype was recovered from a man between 18 and 35 years old in good health and CMV-seronegative. This chain connects TRBV5-5 to TRBJ2-7, with D perhaps matching TRBD1 (6 bases). CDR3: CASGSQGSSYEQYF. The CDR3 bases are TGTGCCAGCGGGTCACAGGGCTCCTCCTACGAGCAGTACTTC. The complete variable domain, with remaining parts taken from reference TRBV5-5 and TRBJ2-7, reads DAGVTQSPTHLIKTRGQQVTLRCSPISGHKSVSWYQQVLGQGPQFIFQYYEKEERGRGNFPDRFSARQFPNYSSELNVNALLLGDSALYLCASGSQGSSYEQYFGPGTRLTVT.